What follows are 24 T cell receptor beta chains derived from one specimen sequenced in a study of T cells in Graves' hyperthyroidism and ophthalmopathy. The CDR3 regions of TCR beta were amplified from RNA transcripts. TCR CDR3 underwent first-round RT-PCR with the HTBI primer set. TCRdb processed the multiplex PCR reads anew with MiXCR; each CDR3 protein has one entry. This sample carries some 350,000 distinct CDR3 sequences, around 15% of them seen once, and the ten largest clones take almost 35%. The specimen sequenced was blood. The receptor source for this set is a woman in her forties with Graves' ophthalmopathy.

This chain uses TRBV4-1 with TRBJ2-1, with TRBD2 as a possible D gene (7 bases). The germline V and J ends were trimmed by 0 bases and 6 bases, with 15 bases remaining between them. Germline lookup yields CDR1 MGHRA and CDR2 YSYEKL. CDR3 length equals 16 residues. The CDR3 coding sequence is TGCGCCAGCAGCCAAGACGGGTGGGGGGGCCTCAATGAGCAGTTCTTC. It specifies CASSQDGWGGLNEQFF.

This clonotype was seen a handful of times. The chain links TRBV3-1 to TRBJ1-3; D is unclear. The CDR3 is 19 amino acids. V was trimmed by 4 bases and J by 0 bases, leaving 22 bases between them. Germline CDR1 and CDR2: LGHDT and YNNKEL (reference sequence). CDR3 loop: CASSPGGRLSLGSGNTIYF. The CDR3, as DNA: TGTGCCAGCAGCCCCGGAGGGCGCCTATCATTGGGCTCTGGAAACACCATATATTTT.

The sample holds many counts of this clonotype. The chain couples TRBV27 to TRBJ1-5; no clear D gene. The CDR3 spans 16 residues. Trimming stripped 6 bases from V and 2 bases from J, with 17 bases between. The germline V gene has CDR1 MNHEY and CDR2 SMNVEV (reference sequence). CDR3 in DNA: TGTGCCAGCAGACCCGACTCTCATGGAGGCAATCAGCCCCAGCATTTT. Encoded protein: CASRPDSHGGNQPQHF.

This clonotype occurred many times. The chain employs TRBV28 and TRBJ1-2; D call uncertain. CDR3 length equals 12 residues. With 2 bases removed from V and 8 bases from J, the gap between germline ends came to 9 bases. CDR1 MDHEN and CDR2 SYDVKM come from the germline V gene. Here the CDR3 DNA reads TGTGCCAGCAGTTTACCCTCTCGCGGCTACACCTTC. This sequence encodes CASSLPSRGYTF.

The chain links TRBV30 to TRBJ1-2; no definite D call. This CDR3 has 14 amino acids. From germline, CDR1 is GTSNPN and CDR2 SVGIG (reference sequence). The V end was cut by 0 bases, the J end by 4 bases, with 12 bases between. The CDR3 DNA reads as TGTGCCTGGAGTGTAGATTTGTACGGCTATGGCTACACCTTC. Its protein product is CAWSVDLYGYGYTF.

Many counts were recorded for this clonotype. The rearrangement links TRBV19 to TRBJ2-1, with 12 positions matching TRBD2. Germline trimming cut 1 base from V and 10 bases from J; bases unmatched to any gene: 5. The CDR3 covers 15 residues. Per germline, CDR1 LNHDA and CDR2 SQIVND (reference sequence). The DNA for the CDR3 is TGTGCCAGTAGTATAGGGCTAGCGGGAGGGGACGAGCAGTTCTTC. Translating it yields CASSIGLAGGDEQFF.

This clonotype was seen more than once but under ten times. The V and J genes are TRBV5-6 and TRBJ1-2; TRBD1 matches 12 bases. This CDR3 is built from 17 residues. Unmatched junction bases numbered 9, after V lost 0 bases and J lost 6 bases. In germline, CDR1 is SGHDT, CDR2 YYEEEE. The CDR3 coding sequence is TGTGCCAGCAGCTTGGGTTTGGGGGACAGGGGGCGGCATGGCTACACCTTC. Its protein is CASSLGLGDRGRHGYTF.

The V call is TRBV7-9, the J call TRBJ2-7; possible D gene TRBD2, 7 bases. CDR1 and CDR2 from the germline V gene are SEHNR and FQNEAQ (reference sequence). V was trimmed by 0 bases and J by 3 bases, leaving 18 bases between them. CDR3 length: 17 amino acids. The CDR3 coding sequence is TGTGCCAGCAGCTTAGCAGTACGAGGGGGAGGGAACTACGAGCAGTACTTC. Protein: CASSLAVRGGGNYEQYF.

This rearrangement joins TRBV7-2 to TRBJ1-5; D remains unclear. The ends were cut back, 1 base at V and 5 bases at J, with 3 bases in the middle. CDR1 SGHTA and CDR2 FQGNSA come from the germline V gene. This CDR3 is built from 12 residues. Here the CDR3 reads CASSLDDQPQHF. In DNA, the CDR3 is TGTGCCAGCAGCTTAGATGATCAGCCCCAGCATTTT.

This clonotype appeared many times. J is TRBJ2-3 and V is TRBV20-1; 7 bases fit TRBD2. Germline V gene data show CDR1 as DFQATT and CDR2 as SNEGSKA (reference sequence). V dropped 0 bases and J dropped 4; count of bases not matched to a gene: 10. The CDR3 runs to 16 residues. CDR3: CSARDTRRGGADTQYF. For the CDR3, the DNA is TGCAGTGCTAGAGATACGAGGCGGGGAGGGGCAGATACGCAGTATTTT.

Of note for this clonotype: Possible read error: a much larger clone is one base away. This sequence joins TRBV7-6 and TRBJ1-5; no clear D gene. Trimming took 2 bases from V and 1 from J, leaving 12 bases between them. The V gene's germline CDR1 is SGHVS and CDR2 FNYEAQ. The CDR3 has 16 amino acids. The CDR3 DNA follows: TGTGCCAGCAGCTTAATAGGTGGTGGAAGCAATCAGCCCCAGCATTTT. Its protein product is CASSLIGGGSNQPQHF.

The chain joins TRBV19 to TRBJ1-2; D remains unclear. V was trimmed by 0 bases and J by 4 bases, leaving 6 bases between them. Germline V gene data show CDR1 as LNHDA and CDR2 as SQIVND (reference sequence). This CDR3 is built from 13 residues. CDR3 DNA: TGTGCCAGTAGTATAGATGGACTCTATGGCTACACCTTC. It specifies CASSIDGLYGYTF.

This chain joins TRBV19 and TRBJ2-2; no definite D call. Germline V lookup: CDR1 LNHDA, CDR2 SQIVND (reference sequence). The CDR3 spans 15 residues. V was trimmed by 6 bases and J by 4 bases, leaving 15 bases between them. CDR3 bases: TGTGCCAGTAGGCTACAAAGTCGGGCCACCGGGGAGCTGTTTTTT. Encoded protein: CASRLQSRATGELFF. The full variable domain, rest sourced from reference TRBV19 and TRBJ2-2, is DGGITQSPKYLFRKEGQNVTLSCEQNLNHDAMYWYRQDPGQGLRLIYYSQIVNDFQKGDIAEGYSVSREKKESFPLTVTSAQKNPTAFYLCASRLQSRATGELFFGEGSRLTVL.

In this sample, this clonotype turned up many times. V is TRBV2 and J is TRBJ1-1; possible D gene TRBD1, 5 bases. The CDR3 runs 11 residues. Germline V gene data show CDR1 as SNHLY and CDR2 as FYNNEI. Trimming took off 9 bases at V and 8 bases at J, with 13 bases between the two ends. The chain's CDR3 is CARRSGGEAFF. The CDR3, as DNA: TGTGCCAGACGGTCGGGGGGGGAAGCTTTCTTT.

V usage is TRBV5-4 and J usage is TRBJ2-7; D unresolved. CDR1 SGHNT and CDR2 YYREEE come from the germline V gene (reference sequence). Trimming cost V 4 bases and J 4 bases, with 18 bases left between them. The CDR3 is made up of 15 amino acids. CDR3 in amino acids: CASSPSRGFIYEQYF. The CDR3 nucleotides read TGTGCCAGCAGCCCTTCCAGAGGATTCATATACGAGCAGTACTTC.

This clonotype showed up many times. The chain recombines TRBV7-9 with TRBJ1-1; D call uncertain. Trimming took off 5 bases at V and 0 bases at J, with 13 bases between the two ends. Germline loops: CDR1 SEHNR, CDR2 FQNEAQ (reference sequence). This CDR3 comprises 15 residues. The CDR3, as DNA: TGTGCCAGCAGCGACCAGACGGTCATGAACACTGAAGCTTTCTTT. Its translation: CASSDQTVMNTEAFF.

The chain recombines TRBV9 with TRBJ2-2, with 8 bases identical to TRBD1. The CDR3 covers 15 residues. Germline assignment: CDR1 SGDLS and CDR2 YYNGEE. V was pared by 2 bases and J by 3 bases, with 3 bases of the junction left unmatched. CDR3 in DNA: TGTGCCAGCAGCGTGAGACAGGGGCACACCGGGGAGCTGTTTTTT. It is translated as CASSVRQGHTGELFF.

This clonotype occurred a few times. This chain links TRBV13 with TRBJ2-3; tentatively, D is TRBD2 (6 bases). V lost 4 bases to trimming and J lost 8 bases, with 13 bases between them. This CDR3 is 13 amino acids long. Germline-derived CDR1 and CDR2 are PRHDT and FYEKMQ (reference sequence). This chain's CDR3 is CASSSGTGGTQYF. CDR3 nucleotide sequence: TGTGCCAGCAGCTCAGGGACTGGAGGTACGCAGTATTTT.

The chain is built from TRBV24-1 and TRBJ1-5; 8 nucleotides match TRBD1. Germline CDR1 and CDR2: KGHDR and SFDVKD. The V and J ends lost 3 bases and 11 bases, in that order; junction bases with no gene match: 14. The CDR3 loop spans 16 amino acids. The CDR3 here is CATSDPGQGSFSAQHF. DNA for the CDR3: TGTGCCACCAGTGATCCTGGACAGGGTTCTTTTTCCGCCCAGCATTTT.

There are a few counts of this clonotype. A much larger clone lies a single base off, so this may be a read error. V is TRBV12-3 or TRBV12-4 and J is TRBJ2-1, with D unresolved. The CDR3 loop spans 13 amino acids. The CDR3 DNA sequence: TGTGCCGGCAGCTCAAATCCCATGAATGAGCAGTTCTTC. Protein sequence: CAGSSNPMNEQFF.

The rearrangement uses TRBV27 and TRBJ1-2, with TRBD1 as a possible D gene (5 bases). CDR1 is MNHEY, CDR2 SMNVEV, per germline (reference sequence). V lost 4 bases to trimming and J lost 4 bases, with 19 bases between them. The length of the CDR3 is 16 residues. DNA of the CDR3: TGTGCCAGCAGTTATAGCTGGGGCGCTATGGCCTATGGCTACACCTTC. Translated: CASSYSWGAMAYGYTF.

The chain is built from TRBV11-2 and TRBJ1-3; D unclear. This CDR3 comprises 16 residues. Germline-derived CDR1 and CDR2 are SGHAT and FQNNGV. The ends were cut back, 3 bases at V and 2 bases at J, with 14 bases in the middle. CDR3 loop: CASSFNSAGAGNTIYF. CDR3 coding DNA: TGTGCCAGCAGCTTCAACTCGGCAGGAGCTGGAAACACCATATATTTT.

This clonotype came up many times. The chain has TRBV28 and TRBJ2-1; 8 bases match TRBD2. V lost 9 bases, J lost 6 bases, and 7 bases stayed unmatched. From germline, CDR1 is MDHEN and CDR2 SYDVKM. The CDR3 is 13 residues long. This CDR3 is CASRAGGINEQFF. DNA of the CDR3: TGTGCCAGTCGGGCGGGAGGTATCAATGAGCAGTTCTTC.

This clonotype was counted ten times or more. The genes are TRBV12-5 and TRBJ1-1, with D maybe TRBD1 (5 bases). Germline V gene lookup returns CDR1 LGHNT and CDR2 FRNRAP. Trimming removed 0 bases from V and 0 bases from J, with 8 bases in between. The CDR3 contains 15 residues. CDR3 loop: CASGLVLGVNTEAFF. The CDR3 nucleotides are TGTGCTAGTGGTTTGGTTTTAGGGGTGAACACTGAAGCTTTCTTT.